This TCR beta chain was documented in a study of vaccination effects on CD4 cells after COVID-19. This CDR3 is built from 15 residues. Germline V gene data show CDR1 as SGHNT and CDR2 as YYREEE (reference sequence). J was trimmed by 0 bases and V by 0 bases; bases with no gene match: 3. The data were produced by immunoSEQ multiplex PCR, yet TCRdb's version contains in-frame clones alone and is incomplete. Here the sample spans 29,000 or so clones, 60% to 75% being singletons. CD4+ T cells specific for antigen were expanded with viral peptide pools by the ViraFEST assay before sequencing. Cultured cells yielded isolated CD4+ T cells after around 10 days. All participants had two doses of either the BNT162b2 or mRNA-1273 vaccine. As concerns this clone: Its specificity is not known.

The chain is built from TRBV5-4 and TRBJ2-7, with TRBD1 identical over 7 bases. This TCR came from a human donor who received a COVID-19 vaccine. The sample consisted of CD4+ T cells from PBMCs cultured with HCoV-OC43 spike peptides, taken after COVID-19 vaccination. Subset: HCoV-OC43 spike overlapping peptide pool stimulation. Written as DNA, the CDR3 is TGTGCCAGCAGCTTGGGACAGGGCAGCTCCTACGAGCAGTACTTC. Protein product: CASSLGQGSSYEQYF.